A single count supports the clone carrying this T cell receptor (beta chain). These data originate in a study of control samples from healthy donors and cancer patients. The data were produced by immunoSEQ multiplex PCR, yet TCRdb's version contains in-frame clones alone and is incomplete. The sample has roughly 190,000 clones, roughly 91% seen once. The CDR3 totals 15 residues. Germline lookup yields CDR1 SGHDN and CDR2 FVKESK. With 1 base clipped from V and 8 bases from J, the junction kept 7 bases outside the gene matches. V is TRBV14 and J is TRBJ1-2; 10 nucleotides agree with TRBD1. The clonotype was recovered from a woman aged 30 to 39 in good health. The specimen sequenced was blood. The chain's CDR3 is CASSQAGTGAVGYTF. As DNA, the CDR3 is TGTGCCAGCAGCCAAGCCGGGACAGGGGCGGTGGGCTACACCTTC.